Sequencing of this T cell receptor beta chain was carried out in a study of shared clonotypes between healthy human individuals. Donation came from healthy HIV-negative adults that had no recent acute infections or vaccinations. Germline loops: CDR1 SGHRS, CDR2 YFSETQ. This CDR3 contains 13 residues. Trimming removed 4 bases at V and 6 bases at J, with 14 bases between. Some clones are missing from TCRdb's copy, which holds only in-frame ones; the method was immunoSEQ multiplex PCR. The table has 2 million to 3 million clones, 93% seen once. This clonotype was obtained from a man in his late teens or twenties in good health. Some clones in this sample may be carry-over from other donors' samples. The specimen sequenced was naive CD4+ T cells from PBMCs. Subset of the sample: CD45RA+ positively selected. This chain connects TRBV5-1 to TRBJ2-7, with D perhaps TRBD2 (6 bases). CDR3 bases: TGCGCCAGCAGCCCACCGGACGGGAGCGAGCAGTACTTC. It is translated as CASSPPDGSEQYF.